These 27 T cell receptor beta chains came from one sample sequenced in a study of T cell responses to AZD1222 COVID-19 vaccine. Some clones are missing from TCRdb's copy, which holds only in-frame ones; the method was immunoSEQ multiplex PCR. The sample includes around 100,000 clones, around 85% seen only once; the top ten take around 5.9%. Here the sequenced sample was peripheral blood, taken on day 0 of AZD1222 vaccination. These receptors were obtained from an adult in good health.

This clone was picked up one time. V and J are TRBV27 and TRBJ1-6; perhaps TRBD1 as D (5 bases). This CDR3 is 14 amino acids long. Trimming pared 6 bases from V and 9 bases from J, leaving 15 bases between. Germline CDR1 is MNHEY and CDR2 is SMNVEV (reference sequence). CDR3 protein: CASSPTVIASPLHF. DNA of the CDR3: TGTGCCAGCAGCCCGACAGTGATCGCTTCACCCCTCCACTTT.

This clone was found once. This chain connects TRBV5-4 to TRBJ2-5; 8 bases line up with TRBD1. V lost 3 bases and J lost 1; bases outside the gene matches: 2. This CDR3 has 14 residues. Germline V gene data show CDR1 as SGHNT and CDR2 as YYREEE (reference sequence). CDR3 residues: CASSYGQGQETQYF. The DNA of the CDR3 is TGTGCCAGCAGCTATGGACAGGGCCAAGAGACCCAGTACTTC.

The genes are TRBV6-2 or TRBV6-3 and TRBJ2-1; D not certain. CDR1 and CDR2 (germline): MNHEY, SVGEGT. The V end was cut by 6 bases, the J end by 0 bases, with 9 bases between. The CDR3 spans 14 residues. DNA for the CDR3: TGTGCCAGCAGCCCCACGAGCTCCTACAATGAGCAGTTCTTC. It is translated as CASSPTSSYNEQFF.

This chain uses TRBV27 with TRBJ2-2; D unresolved. This CDR3 region has 13 residues. V lost 0 bases, J lost 4 bases, and 3 bases lay in between. Germline CDR1 and CDR2: MNHEY and SMNVEV (reference sequence). CDR3 residues: CASSLSGTGELFF. Here the CDR3 DNA reads TGTGCCAGCAGTTTATCTGGCACCGGGGAGCTGTTTTTT.

The chain recombines TRBV5-8 with TRBJ2-7; D may correspond to TRBD1 or TRBD2 (5 bases each). Trimming removed 5 bases at V and 7 bases at J, with 13 bases between. Looked up from germline, CDR1 is SGHTS and CDR2 is YDEGEE. The CDR3 totals 12 residues. The chain's CDR3 is CASRGTPSEQYF. The CDR3 DNA reads as TGTGCCAGCAGGGGGACCCCGAGTGAGCAGTACTTC.

The chain couples TRBV5-5 to TRBJ2-7, with TRBD2 matching 10 bases. This CDR3 contains 16 residues. The germline V gene has CDR1 SGHKS and CDR2 YYEKEE (reference sequence). The J segment lost 1 base and the V segment lost 0 bases, leaving 4 bases of the junction unmatched. DNA for the CDR3: TGTGCCAGCAGCTTGGAGATTAGCGGGGGGTCCTACGAGCAGTACTTC. As protein: CASSLEISGGSYEQYF. Together with reference TRBV5-5 and TRBJ2-7, the CDR3 gives the full variable domain: DAGVTQSPTHLIKTRGQQVTLRCSPISGHKSVSWYQQVLGQGPQFIFQYYEKEERGRGNFPDRFSARQFPNYSSELNVNALLLGDSALYLCASSLEISGGSYEQYFGPGTRLTVT.

The rearrangement joins TRBV9 to TRBJ2-2; 9 bases map to TRBD2. The germline V gene encodes CDR1 SGDLS and CDR2 YYNGEE. V was clipped by 1 base and J by 3 bases; unmatched bases: 4. This CDR3 has 16 amino acids. CDR3 protein: CASSVSAGGYTGELFF. CDR3 sequence (DNA): TGTGCCAGCAGCGTATCAGCGGGAGGTTACACCGGGGAGCTGTTTTTT.

Only one count was recorded for this clone. This sequence joins TRBV2 and TRBJ2-5; 9 bases align to TRBD1. The length of the CDR3 is 16 residues. V gave up 0 bases and J gave up 5 bases; unmatched junction bases: 7. Germline values: CDR1 SNHLY, CDR2 FYNNEI. CDR3 sequence reads: CASSEADRGKGETQYF. The CDR3 bases are TGTGCCAGCAGTGAAGCTGACAGGGGGAAGGGGGAGACCCAGTACTTC.

V is TRBV27 and J is TRBJ2-1; TRBD1 aligns across 9 bases. J was trimmed by 4 bases and V by 6 bases; bases with no gene match: 4. Looked up from germline, CDR1 is MNHEY and CDR2 is SMNVEV (reference sequence). This CDR3 region has 14 residues. The CDR3 DNA reads TGTGCCAGCAGACAGGGGGCAGGGTACAATGAGCAGTTCTTC. It encodes CASRQGAGYNEQFF.

V is TRBV29-1 and J is TRBJ2-7; possible D gene TRBD2, 5 bases. The CDR3 totals 12 residues. The V and J ends lost 4 bases and 3 bases respectively, with 10 bases between them. Germline CDR1 and CDR2: SQVTM and ANQGSEA. This CDR3 reads CSVVSANYEQYF. CDR3 sequence (DNA): TGCAGCGTTGTTAGCGCTAACTACGAGCAGTACTTC.

V and J are TRBV19 and TRBJ2-6; D unclear. The V end lost 3 bases, the J end lost 4 bases, and 16 bases lay between the germline ends. The germline V gene has CDR1 LNHDA and CDR2 SQIVND (reference sequence). The CDR3 is made up of 17 amino acids. The CDR3 nucleotides read TGTGCCAGTAGTATTGACCGGCCTGCTCAAGGGGCCAACGTCCTGACTTTC. It codes for CASSIDRPAQGANVLTF.

The chain recombines TRBV7-8 with TRBJ2-7; no clear D. The V end was cut by 1 base, the J end by 5 bases, with 12 bases between. The germline CDR1 and CDR2 sequences are SGHVS and FQNEAQ. This CDR3 has 14 residues. In DNA, the CDR3 is TGTGCCAGCAGCTTAGGGGTAGGGATCGACGAGCAGTACTTC. Protein product: CASSLGVGIDEQYF. Using reference TRBV7-8 and TRBJ2-7 for the parts outside the CDR3, the full variable domain is GAGVSQSPRYKVAKRGQDVALRCDPISGHVSLFWYQQALGQGPEFLTYFQNEAQLDKSGLPSDRFFAERPEGSVSTLKIQRTQQEDSAVYLCASSLGVGIDEQYFGPGTRLTVT.

The J gene is TRBJ2-1, the V gene TRBV7-6, with 11 positions matching TRBD2. From germline, CDR1 is SGHVS and CDR2 FNYEAQ. Trimming took 6 bases from V and 4 from J; bases not matched to a gene: 11. The CDR3 runs 17 residues. The CDR3 DNA sequence: TGTGCCAGCAGTTTAAGGCTAGCGGGGGGCCTGTACAATGAGCAGTTCTTC. It is translated as CASSLRLAGGLYNEQFF.

This clone was picked up one time. The chain carries TRBV7-8 and TRBJ2-3; 10 bases map to TRBD2. The CDR3 has 18 amino acids. The germline V gene encodes CDR1 SGHVS and CDR2 FQNEAQ. Trimming took 0 bases from V and 0 from J; bases not matched to a gene: 6. CDR3 bases: TGTGCCAGCAGCTTAGCGCGTTTGGGACTAGCGAGCACAGATACGCAGTATTTT. The encoded protein is CASSLARLGLASTDTQYF.

The V call is TRBV6-5, the J call TRBJ2-7; 8 bases are a match to TRBD1. This CDR3 has 15 amino acids. Germline CDR1 and CDR2: MNHEY and SVGAGI. Trimming took 2 bases from V and 6 from J; bases not matched to a gene: 9. As DNA, the CDR3 is TGTGCCAGCAGTTACGACAGGGGAGGCGGATCCGAGCAGTACTTC. It translates to CASSYDRGGGSEQYF.

V and J are TRBV4-1 and TRBJ1-1; no clear D gene. The CDR3 loop spans 15 amino acids. V was trimmed by 0 bases and J by 0 bases, leaving 8 bases between them. CDR1 and CDR2 from the germline V gene are MGHRA and YSYEKL. The chain's CDR3 is CASSQEDLMNTEAFF. CDR3 nucleotide sequence: TGCGCCAGCAGCCAAGAAGACCTTATGAACACTGAAGCTTTCTTT.

V usage is TRBV7-2 and J usage is TRBJ2-2, with no clear D. This CDR3 is built from 14 residues. Germline CDR1 reads SGHTA; CDR2 reads FQGNSA. Trimming left V 2 bases short and J 5 bases short, with 9 bases between. CDR3 DNA: TGTGCCAGCAGCTTAACTATGGGGACCGGGGAGCTGTTTTTT. As protein: CASSLTMGTGELFF.

The chain links TRBV4-2 to TRBJ2-7; maybe TRBD2 (6 bases). Germline lookup yields CDR1 LGHNA and CDR2 YNFKEQ. Trimming took 1 base from V and 0 from J, leaving 16 bases between them. The CDR3 sequence is 17 residues long. The CDR3 nucleotides are TGTGCCAGCAGCCAAGTGGGGCGGTTGGAGGGCTCCTACGAGCAGTACTTC. Residues: CASSQVGRLEGSYEQYF.

The chain couples TRBV27 to TRBJ1-1; 8 nucleotides line up with TRBD1. CDR3 length: 17 amino acids. V trimming: 2 bases; J trimming: 4 bases; junction bases outside the gene matches: 12. The germline V gene has CDR1 MNHEY and CDR2 SMNVEV (reference sequence). The CDR3 DNA reads as TGTGCCAGCAGTTTAGGGACAGGACCTATTTTGCGCACTGAAGCTTTCTTT. Translation gives CASSLGTGPILRTEAFF.

This clone came up a few times. CDR3 residues: CASSILGVSEAFF. CDR3 bases: TGTGCCAGTAGTATTCTTGGAGTATCTGAAGCTTTCTTT. J is TRBJ1-1 and V is TRBV19; the D is unclear. V lost 3 bases, J lost 6 bases, and 11 bases lay in between. Germline V gene lookup returns CDR1 LNHDA and CDR2 SQIVND (reference sequence). The CDR3 runs 13 residues. The full variable domain, in which reference TRBV19 and TRBJ1-1 provide the parts outside the CDR3, is DGGITQSPKYLFRKEGQNVTLSCEQNLNHDAMYWYRQDPGQGLRLIYYSQIVNDFQKGDIAEGYSVSREKKESFPLTVTSAQKNPTAFYLCASSILGVSEAFFGQGTRLTVV.

The DNA for the CDR3 is TGTGCCAGCAGCTCCCCAGCATCTGGGGCCAACGTCCTGACTTTC. Protein product: CASSSPASGANVLTF. The chain links TRBV7-8 to TRBJ2-6; D ambiguous. This CDR3 region has 15 residues. V shed 4 bases and J shed 1 base, with 8 bases lying between them. Germline V gene data show CDR1 as SGHVS and CDR2 as FQNEAQ.

Only one count was recorded for this clone. The chain joins TRBV6-5 to TRBJ1-2; D not resolved. Germline CDR1 MNHEY, CDR2 SVGAGI. The CDR3 extends over 14 amino acids. Trimming left V 0 bases short and J 4 bases short, with 9 bases between. The CDR3 loop is CASSYSTVGYGYTF. The CDR3 DNA reads TGTGCCAGCAGTTACTCTACAGTAGGCTATGGCTACACCTTC.

The gene calls are TRBV19 and TRBJ2-7; perhaps TRBD1 as D (6 bases). Trimming stripped 5 bases from V and 3 bases from J, with 20 bases between. The germline CDR1 and CDR2 sequences are LNHDA and SQIVND (reference sequence). CDR3 size: 16 residues. This chain's CDR3 is CASSPQQDSLLYEQYF. Here the CDR3 DNA reads TGTGCCAGTAGTCCCCAACAGGACAGCCTGCTCTACGAGCAGTACTTC. The variable domain in full, completed from reference TRBV19 and TRBJ2-7, reads DGGITQSPKYLFRKEGQNVTLSCEQNLNHDAMYWYRQDPGQGLRLIYYSQIVNDFQKGDIAEGYSVSREKKESFPLTVTSAQKNPTAFYLCASSPQQDSLLYEQYFGPGTRLTVT.

The genes are TRBV5-1 and TRBJ1-2; D may be TRBD1 (5 bases). V lost 2 bases and J lost 2, with 10 bases in between. CDR1 is SGHRS, CDR2 YFSETQ, per germline. The CDR3 covers 14 residues. For the CDR3, the DNA is TGCGCCAGCAGCTTCGCAGGGCCGAACTATGGCTACACCTTC. Translating it yields CASSFAGPNYGYTF. Looking up the rest from reference TRBV5-1 and TRBJ1-2 gives the full variable domain: KAGVTQTPRYLIKTRGQQVTLSCSPISGHRSVSWYQQTPGQGLQFLFEYFSETQRNKGNFPGRFSGRQFSNSRSEMNVSTLELGDSALYLCASSFAGPNYGYTFGSGTRLTVV.

The chain carries TRBV7-2 and TRBJ1-2; possibly TRBD1 for D (6 bases). V was shortened by 1 base and J by 6 bases, with 15 bases between the two germline ends. The germline V gene encodes CDR1 SGHTA and CDR2 FQGNSA. This CDR3 region has 15 residues. This chain's CDR3 is CASSLEVVGADGYTF. In DNA, the CDR3 is TGTGCCAGCAGCTTAGAGGTAGTGGGGGCGGATGGCTACACCTTC. The full variable domain, completed using reference TRBV7-2 and TRBJ1-2, is GAGVSQSPSNKVTEKGKDVELRCDPISGHTALYWYRQSLGQGLEFLIYFQGNSAPDKSGLPSDRFSAERTGGSVSTLTIQRTQQEDSAVYLCASSLEVVGADGYTFGSGTRLTVV.

This chain joins TRBV19 and TRBJ1-5; D gene unclear. The CDR3 consists of 15 residues. Trimming stripped 3 bases from V and 4 bases from J, with 13 bases between. CDR1 and CDR2 from the germline V gene are LNHDA and SQIVND (reference sequence). Here the CDR3 DNA reads TGTGCCAGTAGTATGTGGAGCTCAAAAAATCAGCCCCAGCATTTT. Protein sequence: CASSMWSSKNQPQHF.

This clone was found once. V is TRBV11-1 and J is TRBJ2-5; D uncertain. The CDR3 is 13 amino acids. The ends were cut back, 2 bases at V and 5 bases at J, with 9 bases in the middle. In germline, CDR1 is SGHAT, CDR2 FQDESV (reference sequence). The CDR3 DNA sequence: TGTGCCAGCAGCTTACGGATGGCGGAGACCCAGTACTTC. It specifies CASSLRMAETQYF. The full variable domain, in which reference TRBV11-1 and TRBJ2-5 provide the parts outside the CDR3, is EAEVAQSPRYKITEKSQAVAFWCDPISGHATLYWYRQILGQGPELLVQFQDESVVDDSQLPKDRFSAERLKGVDSTLKIQPAELGDSAMYLCASSLRMAETQYFGPGTRLLVL.